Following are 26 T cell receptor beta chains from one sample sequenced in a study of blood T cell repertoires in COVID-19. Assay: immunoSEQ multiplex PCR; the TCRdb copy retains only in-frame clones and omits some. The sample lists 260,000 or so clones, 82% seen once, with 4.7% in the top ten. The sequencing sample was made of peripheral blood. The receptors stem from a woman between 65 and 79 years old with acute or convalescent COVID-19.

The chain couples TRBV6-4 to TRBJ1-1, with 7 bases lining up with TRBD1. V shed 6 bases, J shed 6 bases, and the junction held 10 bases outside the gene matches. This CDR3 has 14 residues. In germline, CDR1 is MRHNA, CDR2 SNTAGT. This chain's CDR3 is CASSRQQGSPEAFF. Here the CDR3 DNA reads TGTGCCAGCAGCAGACAACAGGGGTCCCCTGAAGCTTTCTTT.

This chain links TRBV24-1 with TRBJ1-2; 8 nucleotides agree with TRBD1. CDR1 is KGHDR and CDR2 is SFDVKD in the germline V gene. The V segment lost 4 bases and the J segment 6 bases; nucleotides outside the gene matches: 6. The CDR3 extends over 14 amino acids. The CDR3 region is CATSDSDRGNGYTF. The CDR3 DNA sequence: TGTGCCACCAGTGACTCAGACAGGGGAAATGGCTACACCTTC.

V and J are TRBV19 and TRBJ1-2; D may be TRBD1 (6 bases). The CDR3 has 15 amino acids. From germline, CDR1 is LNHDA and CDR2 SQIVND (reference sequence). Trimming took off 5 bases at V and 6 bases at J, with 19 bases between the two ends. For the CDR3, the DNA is TGTGCCAGTAGTGTTACGTGGACAGCCTCTGATGGCTACACCTTC. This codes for CASSVTWTASDGYTF.

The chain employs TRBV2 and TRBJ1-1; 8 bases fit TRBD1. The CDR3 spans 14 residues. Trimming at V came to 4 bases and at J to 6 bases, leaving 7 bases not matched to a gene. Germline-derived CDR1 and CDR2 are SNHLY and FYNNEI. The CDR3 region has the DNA TGTGCCAGCAGTGTGGACAGGGTTACCCCTGAAGCTTTCTTT. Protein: CASSVDRVTPEAFF.

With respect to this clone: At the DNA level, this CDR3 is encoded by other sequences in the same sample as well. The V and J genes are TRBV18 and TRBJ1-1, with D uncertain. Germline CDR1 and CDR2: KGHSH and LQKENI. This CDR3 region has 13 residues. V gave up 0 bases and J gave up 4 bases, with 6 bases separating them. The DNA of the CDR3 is TGTGCCAGCTCACCACCGGGGAGCACTGAAGCTTTCTTT. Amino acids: CASSPPGSTEAFF.

This CDR3 is CAISPSVDTQYF. The CDR3 DNA is TGTGCCATCAGTCCTTCGGTGGATACGCAGTATTTT. The chain couples TRBV10-3 to TRBJ2-3, with unresolved D. The germline V and J ends were trimmed by 5 bases and 6 bases, with 9 bases remaining between them. The CDR3 consists of 12 residues. In germline, CDR1 is ENHRY, CDR2 SYGVKD.

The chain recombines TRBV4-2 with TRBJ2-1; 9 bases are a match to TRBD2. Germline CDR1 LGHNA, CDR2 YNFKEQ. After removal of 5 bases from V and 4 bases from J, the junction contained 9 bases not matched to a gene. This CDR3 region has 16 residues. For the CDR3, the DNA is TGTGCCAGCAGCTTCGAAAGCGGGGGGCCATACAATGAGCAGTTCTTC. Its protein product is CASSFESGGPYNEQFF.

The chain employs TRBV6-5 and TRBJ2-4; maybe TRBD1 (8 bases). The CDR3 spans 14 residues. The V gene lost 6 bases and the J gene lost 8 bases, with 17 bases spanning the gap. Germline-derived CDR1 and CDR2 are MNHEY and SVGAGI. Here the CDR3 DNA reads TGTGCCAGCAGCCGGACAGGGAGGGGAGACATTCAGTACTTC. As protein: CASSRTGRGDIQYF.

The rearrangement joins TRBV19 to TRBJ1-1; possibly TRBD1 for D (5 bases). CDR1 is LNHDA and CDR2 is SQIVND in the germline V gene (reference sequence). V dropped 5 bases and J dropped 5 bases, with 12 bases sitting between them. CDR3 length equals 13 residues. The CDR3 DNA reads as TGTGCCAGTAGTCCCCAGGGTGGGACTGAAGCTTTCTTT. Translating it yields CASSPQGGTEAFF.

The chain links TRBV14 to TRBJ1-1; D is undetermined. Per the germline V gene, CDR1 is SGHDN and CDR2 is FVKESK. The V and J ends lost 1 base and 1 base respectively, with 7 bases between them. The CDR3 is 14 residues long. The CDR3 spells CASSQGLPNTEAFF. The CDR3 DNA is TGTGCCAGCAGCCAAGGACTGCCGAACACTGAAGCTTTCTTT.

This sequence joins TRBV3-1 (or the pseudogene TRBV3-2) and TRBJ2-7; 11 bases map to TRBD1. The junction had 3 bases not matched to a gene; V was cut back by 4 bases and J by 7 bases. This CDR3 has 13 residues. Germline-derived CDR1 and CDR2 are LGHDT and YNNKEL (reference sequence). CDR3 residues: CASSLGTGGEQYF. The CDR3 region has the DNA TGTGCCAGCAGCCTGGGGACAGGGGGTGAGCAGTACTTC.

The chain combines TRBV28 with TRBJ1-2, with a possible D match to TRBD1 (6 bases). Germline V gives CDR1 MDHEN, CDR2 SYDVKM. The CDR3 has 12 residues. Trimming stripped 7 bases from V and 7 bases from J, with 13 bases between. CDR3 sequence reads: CASTPSRGGYTF. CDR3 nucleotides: TGTGCCAGCACGCCTTCCAGGGGTGGCTACACCTTC.

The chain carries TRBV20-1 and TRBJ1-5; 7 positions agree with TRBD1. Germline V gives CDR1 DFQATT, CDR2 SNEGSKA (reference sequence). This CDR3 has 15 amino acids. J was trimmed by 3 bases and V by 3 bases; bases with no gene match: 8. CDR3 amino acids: CSASRIDRVNQPQHF. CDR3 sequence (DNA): TGCAGTGCTAGTAGAATTGACAGGGTCAATCAGCCCCAGCATTTT.

The DNA of the CDR3 is TGCACCAGCAGCCTTGCCGCAGGTACGGGGTCTAGCAATGAGCAGTTCTTC. It specifies CTSSLAAGTGSSNEQFF. The genes are TRBV1 and TRBJ2-1; TRBD2 is the table's D call, not checked against the DNA. TRBV1 constitutes a pseudogene. This CDR3 is 17 amino acids long.

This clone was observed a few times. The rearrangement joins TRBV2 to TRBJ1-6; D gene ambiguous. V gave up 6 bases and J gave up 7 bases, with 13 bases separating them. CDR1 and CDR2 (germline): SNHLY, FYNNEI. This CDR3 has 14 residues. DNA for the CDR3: TGTGCCAGCAGGACGGGTACCACAAATTCACCCCTCCACTTT. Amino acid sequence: CASRTGTTNSPLHF.

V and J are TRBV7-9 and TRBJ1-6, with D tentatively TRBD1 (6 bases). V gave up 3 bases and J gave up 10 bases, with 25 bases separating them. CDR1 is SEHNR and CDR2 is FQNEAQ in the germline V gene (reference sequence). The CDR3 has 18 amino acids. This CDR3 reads CASSFLGYRESPGSPLHF. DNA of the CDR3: TGTGCCAGCAGCTTCCTTGGTTACAGGGAATCTCCGGGATCACCCCTCCACTTT.

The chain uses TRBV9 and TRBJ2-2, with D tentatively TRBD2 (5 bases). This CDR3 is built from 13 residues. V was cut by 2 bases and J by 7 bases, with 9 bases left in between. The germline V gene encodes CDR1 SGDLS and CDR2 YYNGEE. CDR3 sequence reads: CASSVREIGELFF. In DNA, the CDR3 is TGTGCCAGCAGCGTGAGGGAAATCGGGGAGCTGTTTTTT. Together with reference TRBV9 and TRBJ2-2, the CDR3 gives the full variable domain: DSGVTQTPKHLITATGQRVTLRCSPRSGDLSVYWYQQSLDQGLQFLIQYYNGEERAKGNILERFSAQQFPDLHSELNLSSLELGDSALYFCASSVREIGELFFGEGSRLTVL.

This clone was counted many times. CDR3 in DNA: TGTGCCAGTAACCTACAGGGGGGAAACACTGAAGCTTTCTTT. It codes for CASNLQGGNTEAFF. The chain has TRBV19 and TRBJ1-1, with 8 bases identical to TRBD1. Trimming took 7 bases from V and 2 from J; bases not matched to a gene: 6. The CDR3 totals 14 residues. Germline assignment: CDR1 LNHDA and CDR2 SQIVND (reference sequence).

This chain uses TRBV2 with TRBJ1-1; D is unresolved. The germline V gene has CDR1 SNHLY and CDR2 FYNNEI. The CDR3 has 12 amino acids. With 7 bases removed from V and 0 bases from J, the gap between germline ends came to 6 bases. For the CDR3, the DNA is TGTGCCAGCACGGCGGTGAACACTGAAGCTTTCTTT. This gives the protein CASTAVNTEAFF.

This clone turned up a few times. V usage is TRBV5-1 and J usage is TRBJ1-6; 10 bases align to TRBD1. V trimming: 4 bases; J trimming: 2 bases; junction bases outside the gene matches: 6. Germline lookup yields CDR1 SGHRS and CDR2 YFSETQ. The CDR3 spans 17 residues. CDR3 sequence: CASSGDRGSAYNSPLHF. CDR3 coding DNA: TGCGCCAGCAGCGGGGACAGGGGCAGCGCCTATAATTCACCCCTCCACTTT.

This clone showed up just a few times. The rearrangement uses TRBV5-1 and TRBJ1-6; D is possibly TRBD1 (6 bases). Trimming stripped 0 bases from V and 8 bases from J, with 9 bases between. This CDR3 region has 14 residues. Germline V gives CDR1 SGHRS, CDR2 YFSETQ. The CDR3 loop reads CASSLGGRDSPLHF. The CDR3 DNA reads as TGCGCCAGCAGCTTGGGGGGGCGCGATTCACCCCTCCACTTT. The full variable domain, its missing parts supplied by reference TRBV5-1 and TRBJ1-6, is KAGVTQTPRYLIKTRGQQVTLSCSPISGHRSVSWYQQTPGQGLQFLFEYFSETQRNKGNFPGRFSGRQFSNSRSEMNVSTLELGDSALYLCASSLGGRDSPLHFGNGTRLTVT.

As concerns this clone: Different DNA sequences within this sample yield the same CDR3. CDR3 bases: TGTGCCAGCAGCCTATCACAGGGGAACACTGAAGCTTTCTTT. The encoded protein is CASSLSQGNTEAFF. V gene TRBV7-2 combines with J gene TRBJ1-1, with D possibly matching TRBD1 (6 bases). CDR1 and CDR2 from the germline V gene are SGHTA and FQGNSA. This CDR3 spans 14 amino acids. The V end lost 5 bases, the J end lost 1 base, and 11 bases lay between the germline ends.

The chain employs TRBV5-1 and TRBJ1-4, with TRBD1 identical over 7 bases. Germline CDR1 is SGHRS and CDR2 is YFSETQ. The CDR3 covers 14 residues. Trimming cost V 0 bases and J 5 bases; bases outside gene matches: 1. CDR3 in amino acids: CASSLAGGNEKLFF. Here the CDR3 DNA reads TGCGCCAGCAGCTTGGCAGGGGGGAATGAAAAACTGTTTTTT.

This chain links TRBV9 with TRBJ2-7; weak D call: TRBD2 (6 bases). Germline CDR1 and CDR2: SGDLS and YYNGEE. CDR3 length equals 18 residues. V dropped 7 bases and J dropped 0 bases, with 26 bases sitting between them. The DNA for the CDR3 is TGTGCCAGCTCCCCCTCGCGGGGCTCGCTGACCGCCTCCTACGAGCAGTACTTC. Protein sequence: CASSPSRGSLTASYEQYF.

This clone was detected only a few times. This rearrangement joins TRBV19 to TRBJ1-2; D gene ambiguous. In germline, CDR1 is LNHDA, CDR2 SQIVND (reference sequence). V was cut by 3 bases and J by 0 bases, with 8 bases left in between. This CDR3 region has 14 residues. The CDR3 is CASSISPSNYGYTF. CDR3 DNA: TGTGCCAGTAGTATTTCCCCTTCTAACTATGGCTACACCTTC.

CDR3 sequence: CASSQEVRGMIYEQYF. For the CDR3, the DNA is TGCGCCAGCAGCCAAGAAGTAAGGGGTATGATCTACGAGCAGTACTTC. This chain uses TRBV4-1 with TRBJ2-7; a weak D match, TRBD1 (5 bases). The length of the CDR3 is 16 residues. V was trimmed by 0 bases and J by 3 bases, leaving 15 bases between them. In germline, CDR1 is MGHRA, CDR2 YSYEKL.